This TCR beta chain derives from a study of graft-versus-host responses after intestinal transplantation (dated by TCRdb to the early 2020s). Turning to the overall study: The transplants that recipients got were multivisceral, liver-intestinal, or isolated intestinal. Anti-thymocyte globulin induction was given to all recipients, followed by maintenance tacrolimus and steroids for about 3 years. Bulk TCR-beta CDR3 sequencing was used to track graft-versus-host and host-versus-graft alloreactive T cell clones in the graft, circulation and bone marrow after intestinal transplantation. To identify alloreactive clones, pre-transplant mixed lymphocyte reaction products were sequenced and compared with unstimulated pre-transplant donor and recipient T cells. The cohort enrolled 20 to 30 intestinal transplant recipients including one retransplant, and a few patients lacking pretransplant specimens were excluded. A peak of at least 4% donor T cells among recipient peripheral blood mononuclear cells was the definition used for donor T cell macrochimerism. Samples from three later patients were sequenced in-house on an Illumina MiSeq with MiXCR processing rather than by the commercial service.

Blood samples were collected up to 4 times in the first month after transplant and then at least monthly when available. As for this clone: The specificity of this receptor is unknown. No much larger clone exists at a distance of one base, and base qualities are not known.

The CDR3 contains 14 residues, cysteine and phenylalanine counted. Solely the CDR3 DNA is kept, with 42 bases framed from the first base. According to the germline V gene, CDR1 reads SGHVS and CDR2 reads FQNEAQ. V loses 1 base of germline sequence and J loses 0 bases, and the interval between the two ends is 6 bases. Broader findings and caveats from the paper: The relatively low number and heterogeneity of intestinal transplant patients limited the conclusions. GvH clones were detected in recipient bone marrow, and some appeared earlier in ileal mucosa or blood, consistent with an intestinal mucosal origin. Early after transplant, declines in HvG clones were associated with peak levels of circulating GvH clones. High GvH to HvG T cell clonal ratios were observed in the allografts of patients with donor T cell macrochimerism.

Library prep was done by the immunoSEQ multiplex PCR assay. For most patients, genomic DNA was subjected to high-throughput TCR-beta CDR3 sequencing by Adaptive Biotechnologies. Regarding the original processing steps: TCR sequencing data were retrieved from Adaptive's ImmunoSEQ software for some 17 patients, whereas three other patients were processed with MiXCR and VDJtools. CDR3 nucleotide sequences shared by donor and recipient were removed because the origin of these sequences could not be assigned. To count as alloreactive, a clone needed at least 2-fold expansion over unstimulated cells and a minimum CFSE-low frequency of 0.002% (template counts) or 0.001% (read counts). Clones were considered mappable if detected in sequenced pre-transplant spleen, lymph node, or MLR CFSE-low populations of the donor or recipient. Cumulative frequency of alloreactive clones was calculated as a percentage of all sequences weighted by copy number. As stored in TCRdb, this immuneACCESS dataset retains in-frame rearrangements with V and J assigned. A fraction of the clones does not appear; measured against another copy, unresolved V genes explain less than half of the discrepancy, and the remainder lacks a known reason. The D gene and trimming were derived from the DNA, and the V and J assignments and clone size from that table. A total of thousands of clones appear in this sample, under 75% of them only once. The ten largest clones add up to roughly 37% of the sample.

This TCR derives from a human patient who received an intestinal transplant, so some T cells may come from the graft donor. The rearrangement joined TRBV7-8 to TRBJ1-1, with the identity of the D gene unclear. Sequenced here: PBMCs, sampled roughly 540 days after intestinal transplant. DNA sequence: TGTGCCAGCAGCTTAGTTGCTTTGAACACTGAAGCTTTCTTT. Translated, it gives CASSLVALNTEAFF.